This TCR beta chain was profiled in a study of CD8+ T cells in alopecia areata. Study details: People stayed on tofacitinib for 6 to 18 months, then stopped the drug for 6 months.

The germline V and J ends were trimmed by 8 bases and 5 bases, with 9 bases remaining between them. This CDR3 region has 11 residues. In germline, CDR1 is MNHNY, CDR2 SVGAGI (reference sequence). Extracted from the samples, RNA was reverse transcribed into cDNA to serve as the sequencing template. TCRdb's table, derived via immunoSEQ multiplex PCR, lists solely in-frame clones and lacks some. This table holds 150,000 to 160,000 clones, around half found once. This clone was observed a handful of times. The chain has TRBV6-6 and TRBJ1-1; no definite D call. This sample comprised CD8+ T cells sorted from blood, obtained at week 0. This receptor was taken from a human donor with alopecia areata. The CDR3 nucleotides read TGTGCCAGCCTAGAGGCAACTGAAGCTTTCTTT. Encoded protein: CASLEATEAFF.